This T cell receptor (beta chain) was identified during a study of OX40 agonist ivuxolimab in advanced cancers. Study-wide context: Cancers in dose escalation were hepatocellular, melanoma, renal cell and head and neck.

A word on this clone: Its antigen is still unknown.

Only in-frame clones appear in the TCRdb table, and some are missing; sequencing was by immunoSEQ multiplex PCR. The sample consists of about 61,000 clones, 89% of them appearing once. Trimming removed 4 bases at V and 1 base at J, with 7 bases between. CDR3 length equals 14 residues. Germline V lookup: CDR1 LGHNA, CDR2 YSLEER. General study points: The specificity for antigen of the expanded peripheral T cells was not determined.

The V call is TRBV4-3, the J call TRBJ2-2; D is undetermined. The sequence derives from an adult with an advanced solid tumor such as melanoma, head and neck, liver or kidney cancer. The sequencing here drew on CD4+ or CD8+ T cells sorted from blood, taken in a trial of the OX40 agonist ivuxolimab. This CDR3 is CASSLGENTGELFF. The DNA of the CDR3 is TGCGCCAGCAGCCTTGGGGAGAACACCGGGGAGCTGTTTTTT.